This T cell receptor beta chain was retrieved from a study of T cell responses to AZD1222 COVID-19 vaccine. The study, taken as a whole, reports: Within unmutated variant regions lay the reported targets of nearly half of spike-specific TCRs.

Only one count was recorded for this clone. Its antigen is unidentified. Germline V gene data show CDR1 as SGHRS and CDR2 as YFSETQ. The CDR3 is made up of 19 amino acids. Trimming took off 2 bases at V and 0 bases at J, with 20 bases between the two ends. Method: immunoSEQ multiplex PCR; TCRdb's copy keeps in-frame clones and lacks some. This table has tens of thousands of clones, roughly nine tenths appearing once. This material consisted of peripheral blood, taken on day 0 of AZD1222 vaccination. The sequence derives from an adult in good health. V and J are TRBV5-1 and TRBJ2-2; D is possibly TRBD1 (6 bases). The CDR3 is CASSLEDIPGHTNTGELFF. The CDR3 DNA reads TGCGCCAGCAGCTTAGAAGACATTCCGGGACATACGAACACCGGGGAGCTGTTTTTT.